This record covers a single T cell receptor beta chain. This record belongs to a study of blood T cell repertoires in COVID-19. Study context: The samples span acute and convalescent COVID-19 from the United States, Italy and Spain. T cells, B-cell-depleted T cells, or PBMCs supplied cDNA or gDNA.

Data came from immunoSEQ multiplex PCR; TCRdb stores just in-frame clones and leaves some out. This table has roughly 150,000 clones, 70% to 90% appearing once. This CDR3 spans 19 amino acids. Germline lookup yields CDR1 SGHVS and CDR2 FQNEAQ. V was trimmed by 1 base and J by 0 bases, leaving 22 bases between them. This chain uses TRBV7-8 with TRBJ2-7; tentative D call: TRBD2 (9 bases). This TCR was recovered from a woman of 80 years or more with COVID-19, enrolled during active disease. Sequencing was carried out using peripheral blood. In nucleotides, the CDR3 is TGTGCCAGCAGCTTAGATTACAGGGGGAGTAGCGGGAGCTCCTACGAGCAGTACTTC. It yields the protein CASSLDYRGSSGSSYEQYF.